This entry features one T cell receptor beta chain sequence. What it binds is not known. This CDR3 is 15 amino acids long. Trimming stripped 5 bases from V and 4 bases from J, with 16 bases between. Germline V CDR1 and CDR2: SGHRS, YFSETQ. The data derive from a study of graft-versus-host responses after intestinal transplantation. Study at large: Among the recipients, all got anti-thymocyte globulin induction and then tacrolimus and steroids for 3 to 4 years.

Profiling relied on immunoSEQ multiplex PCR, and the TCRdb table lists in-frame clones only, not all of them. The table lists tens of thousands of clones, just over 90% of them singletons. Notes on the study in general: Investigators detected GvH clones in recipient marrow, with some emerging earlier in ileum or blood. Maximum circulating GvH clone levels tracked with early post-transplant HvG decreases.

Sequenced here: unstimulated CD8+ T cells sorted from spleen or lymph node cells, sampled before intestinal transplant. This chain links TRBV5-1 with TRBJ2-1; the D gene is possibly TRBD1 (5 bases). The clonotype comes from a human donor who received an intestinal transplant. In nucleotides, the CDR3 is TGCGCCAGCAGGGTTGGGTCGGACACATACAATGAGCAGTTCTTC. This sequence encodes CASRVGSDTYNEQFF.